A selection of T cell receptor beta chains follows, all from one sample in a study of post-analysis software for immune sequencing data. TCRdb called the PCR reads again in MiXCR, with one record for every CDR3 protein. Of about 810,000 distinct CDR3 sequences in the sample, roughly 58% were seen once. The sequencing sample was made of blood. The origin of the receptors is a girl between 5 and 17 years old with multiple sclerosis. Each CDR3 is given with its conserved first and last residue. D genes are given only for firm matches. Some rows have no size entry. The others give once, few or many, or a class for an expanded clone.

TRBV6-6,TRBJ2-5,NA,TRBD2,TGTGCCAGCAGTACTGGGACTAGCAGATTTAGGGAGCAGTACTTC,CASSTGTSRFREQYF
TRBV6-1,TRBJ2-7,few,TRBD1,TGTGCCAGCAGTGGCCGGACAGGATCCTCCTACGAGCAGTACTTC,CASSGRTGSSYEQYF
TRBV19,TRBJ1-2,NA,NA,TGTGCCAGTAGTCGCAGGGAAGATGGCTACACCTTC,CASSRREDGYTF
TRBV20-1,TRBJ2-3,NA,NA,TGCAGTACTAGAGATCCGGGACTGAGCACAGATACGCAGTATTTC,CSTRDPGLSTDTQYF
TRBV11-2,TRBJ2-5,few,NA,TGTGCCAGCAGCTCCCCATGGTACCAAGAGACCCAGTACTTC,CASSSPWYQETQYF
TRBV7-8,TRBJ2-7,NA,TRBD1,TGTGCCAGCAGCTTAACTGGACAGGGAGTTTTCTACGAGCAGTACTTC,CASSLTGQGVFYEQYF
TRBV4-2,TRBJ1-1,NA,NA,TGTGCCAGCAGCCACGTATCGGGCCTTAACACTGAAGCTTTCTTT,CASSHVSGLNTEAFF
TRBV20-1,TRBJ2-4,few,NA,TGCAGTGCTAGAGACCCGAGGGGTCGGGCCAAAAACATTCAGTACTTC,CSARDPRGRAKNIQYF
TRBV10-3,TRBJ2-7,NA,NA,TGTGCCATCAGCCCTAGCGTCTCCTACGAGCAGTACTTC,CAISPSVSYEQYF
TRBV12-3/TRBV12-4,TRBJ2-7,NA,NA,TGTGCCAGCAGCCCCCCATACAGAGCCTACGAGCAGTACTTC,CASSPPYRAYEQYF
TRBV2,TRBJ2-1,NA,NA,TGTGCCAGCAGTGTCCAGGGGAGAGACAATGAGCAGTTCTTC,CASSVQGRDNEQFF
TRBV6-6,TRBJ2-1,NA,TRBD2,TGTGCCAGCAGTTACTCCTTAGCGGGGGGCATTCCCAATGAGCAGTTCTTC,CASSYSLAGGIPNEQFF
TRBV6-6,TRBJ2-5,NA,NA,TGTGCCAGCAGTTACTCCCTTCTAGGAGGATTCCAAGAGACCCAGTACTTC,CASSYSLLGGFQETQYF
TRBV12-3/TRBV12-4,TRBJ2-1,once,NA,TGTGCCAGCACCCCGGACAGTACTTACAATGAGCAGTTCTTC,CASTPDSTYNEQFF
TRBV29-1,TRBJ1-2,few,NA,TGCAGCGTTGAAGATCAGGGGAGCGGGTATGGCTACACCTTC,CSVEDQGSGYGYTF
TRBV7-2,TRBJ2-3,few,NA,TGTGCCAGCAGCCTTCGACAGATCACAGATACGCAGTATTTT,CASSLRQITDTQYF
TRBV12-3/TRBV12-4,TRBJ2-4,few,TRBD1,TGTGCCAGCAGTTCAGGGGGTAGGAACATTCAGTACTTC,CASSSGGRNIQYF
TRBV2,TRBJ1-5,NA,NA,TGTGCCAGCAGTGAACGACAGTTGAGCAATCAGCCCCAGCATTTT,CASSERQLSNQPQHF
TRBV9,TRBJ1-2,NA,TRBD1,TGTGCCAGCAGCCCACCGGGACAGGGTTTCAACTATGGCTACACCTTC,CASSPPGQGFNYGYTF
TRBV29-1,TRBJ2-4,NA,NA,TGCAGCGTTGTGGCGGGCGAACAGCAGTACTTC,CSVVAGEQQYF
TRBV4-1,TRBJ2-5,NA,TRBD2,TGCGCCAGCAGCCAAGATGATGGTAGCGGGGAGACCCAGTACTTC,CASSQDDGSGETQYF
TRBV13,TRBJ2-2,NA,NA,TGTGCCAGCAGCCCCCCCTTTGGGGGCTCCCCGAACACCGGGGAGCTGTTTTTT,CASSPPFGGSPNTGELFF
TRBV20-1,TRBJ2-5,few,TRBD2,TGCAGTGCTAGAGATTTTCTAGCGGGGGATCAAGAGACCCAGTACTTC,CSARDFLAGDQETQYF
TRBV18,TRBJ2-5,few,TRBD2,TGTGCCAGCTCAGCCTTAGCGGGATTCCAAGAGACCCAGTACTTC,CASSALAGFQETQYF
TRBV5-1,TRBJ2-7,few,TRBD2,TGCGCCAGCTCCTATGGGACTAGCGGTTCCTACGAGCAGTACTTC,CASSYGTSGSYEQYF
TRBV29-1,TRBJ2-3,few,NA,TGCAGCGTTGAAGACTGGGAAACCACAGATACGCAGTATTTT,CSVEDWETTDTQYF
TRBV5-1,TRBJ2-1,few,NA,TGCGCCAGCAGCTTGGAAGCGGACTACAATGAGCAGTTCTTC,CASSLEADYNEQFF
TRBV7-8,TRBJ2-3,NA,TRBD1,TGTGCCAGCAGCAAGGGACAGGGGGCATTAGATACGCAGTATTTT,CASSKGQGALDTQYF
TRBV20-1,TRBJ1-1,NA,NA,TGCAGTGCTAGTGGCAGGGGATCAGCTGAAGCTTTCTTT,CSASGRGSAEAFF
TRBV7-9,TRBJ2-7,NA,NA,TGTGCCAGCAGCTTCCTTGAGAGCTCCTACGAGCAGTACTTC,CASSFLESSYEQYF
TRBV29-1,TRBJ2-7,few,TRBD1,TGCAGCGTTTCTGGGACAGCCTACGAGCAGTACTTC,CSVSGTAYEQYF
TRBV5-4,TRBJ1-2,NA,NA,TGTGCCAGCAGCTTGGAGTGGGCAGCCGACTATGGCTACACCTTC,CASSLEWAADYGYTF
TRBV12-3/TRBV12-4,TRBJ2-3,NA,NA,TGTGCCAGCAGCCCACTGGCCAAACGGACAGATACGCAGTATTTT,CASSPLAKRTDTQYF
TRBV7-9,TRBJ2-3,once,NA,TGTGCCAGCAGCCGGGCCGGGCCAACCACCCGGGCGGGCACAGATACGCAGTATTTT,CASSRAGPTTRAGTDTQYF
TRBV29-1,TRBJ2-7,NA,TRBD1,TGCAGCGTTACAGGGGGACTTCCCTACGAGCAGTACTTC,CSVTGGLPYEQYF
TRBV29-1,TRBJ2-7,few,TRBD1,TGCAGCGCAACCCGGGGACAGTCCTACGAGCAGTACTTC,CSATRGQSYEQYF
TRBV28,TRBJ2-7,NA,NA,TGTGCCAGCAGTTTATCCGGGTTTCTCTACGAGCAGTACTTC,CASSLSGFLYEQYF
TRBV29-1,TRBJ1-2,few,NA,TGCAGCGTGGGTCCCCTGCAGGGTCTTTATGGCTACACCTTC,CSVGPLQGLYGYTF
TRBV20-1,TRBJ2-5,NA,TRBD2,TGCAGTGCTTCCCCAAACCCCCGGACTAGCGGGAGAGAGACCCAGTACTTC,CSASPNPRTSGRETQYF
TRBV6-2/TRBV6-3,TRBJ2-5,NA,NA,TGTGCCAGCTCCTCTCCGGACTGGGCCCGGGCCTCCTCGCAGTACTTC,CASSSPDWARASSQYF
TRBV7-9,TRBJ2-7,once,TRBD1,TGTGCCAGCAGCCAAACAGCGGACAGGGGATCCTACAATGAGCAGTACTTC,CASSQTADRGSYNEQYF
TRBV30,TRBJ2-1,NA,TRBD2,TGTGCCTGGAGTGTATGGGCTAGCGGGGGGTTAAATGAGCAGTTCTTC,CAWSVWASGGLNEQFF
TRBV27,TRBJ2-1,NA,TRBD1,TGTGCCAGCAGTTGGGGACAGGTCTACAATGAGCAGTTCTTC,CASSWGQVYNEQFF
TRBV9,TRBJ2-1,NA,NA,TGTGCCAGCAGCGTATACGGTCACAATGAGCAGTTCTTC,CASSVYGHNEQFF
TRBV28,TRBJ1-2,NA,NA,TGTGCCAGCAGCAGCGGGACTAGGAGTGGCTACACCTTC,CASSSGTRSGYTF
TRBV27,TRBJ2-7,NA,TRBD1,TGTGCCAGCAGTTTAAGGGGGCCCGTCCTACGAGAGCAGTACTTC,CASSLRGPVLREQYF
TRBV7-9,TRBJ2-3,few,TRBD1,TGTGCCAGTCGCGAGACAGGGCCAAGCACAGATACGCAGTATTTT,CASRETGPSTDTQYF
TRBV9,TRBJ2-7,NA,TRBD2,TGTGCCAGCAGCGTAGACGGCGGGAGTATATCCGAGCAGTACTTC,CASSVDGGSISEQYF
TRBV29-1,TRBJ2-3,NA,NA,TGCAGCGTTGATTATCGACACACAGATGCGCAGTATTTT,CSVDYRHTDAQYF
TRBV5-1,TRBJ1-1,NA,TRBD1,TGCGCCAGCAGCCTACGACAGGGCGGGAACACTGAAGCTTTCTTT,CASSLRQGGNTEAFF
TRBV24-1,TRBJ2-1,many,TRBD2,TGTGCCACCAGTGACCCTACTAGCGGGAGGGTCAATGAGCAGTTCTTC,CATSDPTSGRVNEQFF
TRBV3-1,TRBJ2-5,NA,TRBD2,TGTGCCAGCATGCTAGCGGGGGGGCCTCCCCGGGAGACCCAGTACTTC,CASMLAGGPPRETQYF
TRBV12-3/TRBV12-4,TRBJ2-5,NA,TRBD2,TGTGCCAGCAGTCGAGTACTAGCGGGGGGGAAAGAGACCCAGTACTTC,CASSRVLAGGKETQYF
TRBV4-1,TRBJ1-1,NA,TRBD1,TGCGCCAGCAGCCAGAGTCCGGGACAGATGGACACTGAAGCTTTCTTT,CASSQSPGQMDTEAFF
TRBV7-2,TRBJ1-2,NA,NA,TGTGCCAGCAGCTCGGTCACAACCATAAGGGGCTACACCTTC,CASSSVTTIRGYTF